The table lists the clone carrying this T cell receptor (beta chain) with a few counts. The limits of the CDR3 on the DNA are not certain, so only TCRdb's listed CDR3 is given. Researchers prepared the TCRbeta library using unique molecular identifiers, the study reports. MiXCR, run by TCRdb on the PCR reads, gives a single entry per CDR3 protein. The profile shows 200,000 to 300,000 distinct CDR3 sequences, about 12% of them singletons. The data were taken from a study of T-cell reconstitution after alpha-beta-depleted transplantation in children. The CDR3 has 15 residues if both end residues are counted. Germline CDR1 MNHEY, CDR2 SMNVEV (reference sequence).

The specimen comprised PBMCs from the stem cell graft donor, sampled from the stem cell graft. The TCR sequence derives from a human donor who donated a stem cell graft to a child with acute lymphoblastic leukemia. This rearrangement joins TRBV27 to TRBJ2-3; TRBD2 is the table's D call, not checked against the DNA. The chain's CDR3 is CASSSSPGLADTQYF.